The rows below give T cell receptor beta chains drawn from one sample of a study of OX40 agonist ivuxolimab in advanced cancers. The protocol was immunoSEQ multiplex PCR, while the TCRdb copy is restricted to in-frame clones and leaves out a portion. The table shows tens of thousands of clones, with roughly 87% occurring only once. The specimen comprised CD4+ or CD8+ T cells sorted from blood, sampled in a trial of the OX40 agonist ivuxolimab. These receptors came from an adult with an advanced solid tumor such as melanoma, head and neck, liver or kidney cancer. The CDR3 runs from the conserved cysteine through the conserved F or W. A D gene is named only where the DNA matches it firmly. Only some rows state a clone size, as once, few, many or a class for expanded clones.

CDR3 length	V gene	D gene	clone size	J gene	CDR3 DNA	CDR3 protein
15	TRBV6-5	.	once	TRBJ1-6	TGTGCCAGCAGTTACTCGACGCAATTCAATTCACCCCTCCACTTT	CASSYSTQFNSPLHF
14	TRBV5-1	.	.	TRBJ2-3	TGCGCCAGCAGCTTGGATCGGTCTCAAGATACGCAGTATTTT	CASSLDRSQDTQYF
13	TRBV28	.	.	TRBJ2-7	TGTGCCAGCCATAGGACTGCATCCTACGAGCAGTACTTC	CASHRTASYEQYF
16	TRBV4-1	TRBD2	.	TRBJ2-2	TGCGCCAGCAGCCACGGACTAGCGGGAATCTCCGGGGAGCTGTTTTTT	CASSHGLAGISGELFF
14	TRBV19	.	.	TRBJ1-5	TGTGCCAGTAGTACCGCAGGGAACAATCAGCCCCAGCATTTT	CASSTAGNNQPQHF
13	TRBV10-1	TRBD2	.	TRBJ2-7	TGCGCCAGCAGCTCTAGCGGGAGCTACGAGCAGTACTTC	CASSSSGSYEQYF
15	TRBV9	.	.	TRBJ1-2	TGTGCCAGCAGCGTAGGGGGGACGGATTCCGGTGGCTACACCTTC	CASSVGGTDSGGYTF
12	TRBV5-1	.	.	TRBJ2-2	TGCGCCAGCCAGGAGAACACCGGGGAGCTGTTTTTT	CASQENTGELFF
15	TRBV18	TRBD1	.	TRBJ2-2	TGTGCCAGCTCAAGCGGGACAGGGGAAACCGGGGAGCTGTTTTTT	CASSSGTGETGELFF
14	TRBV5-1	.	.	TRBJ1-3	TGCGCCAGCAGCCCAAGCCACTCTGGAAACACCATATATTTT	CASSPSHSGNTIYF
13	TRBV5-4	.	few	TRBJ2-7	TGTGCCAGCAGCTTGGAGAACTCCTACGAGCAGTACTTC	CASSLENSYEQYF
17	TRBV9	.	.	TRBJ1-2	TGTGCCAGCAGCGTAGGGACGGGGTCAGGAAAGATCTATGGCTACACCTTC	CASSVGTGSGKIYGYTF
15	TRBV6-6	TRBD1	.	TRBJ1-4	TGTGCCAGCAGTTCGACGACAGGGGGAAATGAAAAACTGTTTTTT	CASSSTTGGNEKLFF
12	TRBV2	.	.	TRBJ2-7	TGTGCCAGCCGGGACGGCTCCTACGAGCAGTACTTC	CASRDGSYEQYF
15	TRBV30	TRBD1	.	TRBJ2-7	TGTGCCTGGAGAGGGGGCATTCATAACTCCTACGAGCAGTACTTC	CAWRGGIHNSYEQYF
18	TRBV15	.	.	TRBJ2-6	TGTGCCACCAGCAGGGGAAGGGTGGCGGCCGCGGGGGCCAACGTCCTGACTTTC	CATSRGRVAAAGANVLTF
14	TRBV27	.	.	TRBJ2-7	TGTGCCAGCAGGAGGACAGCGTCGGGCTACGAGCAGTACTTC	CASRRTASGYEQYF
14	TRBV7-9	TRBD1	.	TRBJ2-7	TGTGCCAGCAGTCAAGACAGGGGGCTAAACGAGCAGTACTTC	CASSQDRGLNEQYF
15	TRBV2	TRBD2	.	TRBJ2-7	TGTGCCAGCAGTGGGACTAGCGGGGGGATCTACGAGCAGTACTTC	CASSGTSGGIYEQYF
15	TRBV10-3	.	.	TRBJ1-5	TGTGCCATCAGTTTCGGACAGCATAGCAATCAGCCCCAGCATTTT	CAISFGQHSNQPQHF
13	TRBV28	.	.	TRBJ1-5	TGTGCCAGCATAGAGGGGTGGGATCAGCCCCAGCATTTT	CASIEGWDQPQHF
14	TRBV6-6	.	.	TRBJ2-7	TGTGCCAGCAGTTACTCGAACTCCGACGGCGAGCAGTACTTC	CASSYSNSDGEQYF
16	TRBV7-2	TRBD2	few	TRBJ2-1	TGTGCCAGCAGCTTGGTTTCTAGCGGGCTATACAATGAGCAGTTCTTC	CASSLVSSGLYNEQFF
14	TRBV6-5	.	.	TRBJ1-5	TGTGCCAGCAGTTATGACAGGATGAATCAGCCCCAGCATTTT	CASSYDRMNQPQHF
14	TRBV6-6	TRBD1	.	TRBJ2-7	TGTGCCAGCAGTTACCAGGGACAGGGTGCCGAGCAGTACTTC	CASSYQGQGAEQYF
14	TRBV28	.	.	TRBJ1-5	TGTGCCAGCAGTTCCCTACTCATGAATCAGCCCCAGCATTTT	CASSSLLMNQPQHF
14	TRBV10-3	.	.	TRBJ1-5	TGTGCCATCAGCCCGGCCCGGGGTAACCAGCCCCAGCATTTT	CAISPARGNQPQHF
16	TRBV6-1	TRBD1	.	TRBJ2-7	TGTGCCAGCAGTGACTTCGGGACAGAGAGCTCCTACGAGCAGTACTTC	CASSDFGTESSYEQYF
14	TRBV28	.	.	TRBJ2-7	TGTGCCAGCAGTTCCACCACCCTATCCTACGAGCAGTACTTC	CASSSTTLSYEQYF
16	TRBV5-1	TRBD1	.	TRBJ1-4	TGCGCCAGCAGTCGGACAGGGAGCTCAACTAATGAAAAACTGTTTTTT	CASSRTGSSTNEKLFF